A single sample is the source of the 7 T cell receptor beta chains below, sequenced in a study of T cell changes during pregnancy in multiple sclerosis. Sequencing was performed with immunoSEQ multiplex PCR; in TCRdb, only in-frame clones are kept and a portion is missing. The sample carries tens of thousands of clones, over 90% recorded once. The sample here was CD8+ T cells from peripheral blood mononuclear cells, taken in the third trimester of pregnancy. Receptors were obtained from a female donor with multiple sclerosis, enrolled in a pregnancy study.

The V and J genes are TRBV27 and TRBJ1-2; 7 nucleotides line up with TRBD1. V lost 3 bases to trimming and J lost 6 bases; unmatched junction nucleotides: 13. The CDR3 length is 16 residues. From germline, CDR1 is MNHEY and CDR2 SMNVEV (reference sequence). This CDR3 is CASSLTGLGLVDGYTF. The DNA for the CDR3 is TGTGCCAGCAGTTTGACAGGGCTCGGGTTAGTTGATGGCTACACCTTC.

V gene TRBV5-1 combines with J gene TRBJ1-1; D unclear. The CDR3 sequence is 13 residues long. CDR1 is SGHRS and CDR2 is YFSETQ in the germline V gene. Trimming took 0 bases from V and 6 from J, leaving 9 bases between them. The CDR3 loop reads CASSLGTPPEAFF. The CDR3 coding sequence is TGCGCCAGCAGCTTGGGTACTCCCCCTGAAGCTTTCTTT.

The V gene is TRBV6-1, the J gene TRBJ2-1, with D possibly matching TRBD2 (6 bases). This CDR3 contains 13 residues. From germline, CDR1 is MNHNS and CDR2 SASEGT. With 6 bases removed from V and 8 bases from J, the gap between germline ends came to 14 bases. The CDR3 loop is CASRVGGGDEQFF. The CDR3 bases are TGTGCCAGCAGGGTTGGGGGAGGAGATGAGCAGTTCTTC.

J is TRBJ2-6 and V is TRBV15; D perhaps matches TRBD2 (6 bases). Germline V gene data show CDR1 as LNHNV and CDR2 as YYDKDF (reference sequence). The CDR3 contains 12 residues. Trimming removed 8 bases at V and 6 bases at J, with 8 bases between. The CDR3 DNA reads as TGTGCCACCCGGGGACTGGCCAACGTCCTGACTTTC. This sequence encodes CATRGLANVLTF.

The J gene is TRBJ2-7, the V gene TRBV5-5; D gene uncertain. V was clipped by 1 base and J by 2 bases, with 10 bases between them. The CDR3 is 14 residues long. CDR1 is SGHKS and CDR2 is YYEKEE in the germline V gene (reference sequence). The CDR3 loop is CASSLSLPTYEQYF. The CDR3 coding sequence is TGTGCCAGCAGCTTGAGCCTTCCCACCTACGAGCAGTACTTC.

This clone has a handful of counts. The chain is built from TRBV27 and TRBJ1-2, with D tentatively TRBD1 (5 bases). Germline CDR1 MNHEY, CDR2 SMNVEV (reference sequence). The CDR3 covers 11 residues. V was trimmed by 10 bases and J by 6 bases, leaving 12 bases between them. CDR3 nucleotides: TGTGCCACTCAAGCGGGGGATGGCTACACCTTC. Translation gives CATQAGDGYTF.

This chain connects TRBV5-6 to TRBJ2-7, with a tentative D call TRBD1 (6 bases). Germline V gene sequence: CDR1 SGHDT, CDR2 YYEEEE. V lost 4 bases and J lost 5, with 13 bases in between. CDR3 size: 13 residues. The CDR3 loop reads CASSGSGVNEQYF. The CDR3 DNA reads as TGTGCCAGCAGCGGGTCAGGGGTGAACGAGCAGTACTTC.